The 23 T cell receptor beta chains presented below share a single source sample, sequenced in a study of long-term antiretroviral therapy in people with HIV. The assay used was immunoSEQ (version v3.0), run at survey level. The table came from immunoSEQ multiplex PCR; TCRdb's copy has only in-frame clones and leaves some out. The repertoire consists of about 30,000 clones, with 88% occurring once and the leading ten covering approximately 4%. The sample consisted of unsorted PBMCs, taken 0.5 years after starting antiretroviral therapy. The receptors come from a woman under 30 with HIV.

A single count supports this clone. Other DNA sequences in this sample translate to the same CDR3. The V and J genes are TRBV19 and TRBJ2-1; the match to TRBD2 covers 8 bases. J was trimmed by 3 bases and V by 6 bases; bases with no gene match: 7. Germline loops: CDR1 LNHDA, CDR2 SQIVND (reference sequence). The CDR3 extends over 15 amino acids. CDR3 in amino acids: CASSLTSGDYNEQFF. The CDR3 bases are TGTGCCAGTAGCCTAACTAGCGGAGACTACAATGAGCAGTTCTTC. Supplemented by reference TRBV19 and TRBJ2-1, the full variable domain reads DGGITQSPKYLFRKEGQNVTLSCEQNLNHDAMYWYRQDPGQGLRLIYYSQIVNDFQKGDIAEGYSVSREKKESFPLTVTSAQKNPTAFYLCASSLTSGDYNEQFFGPGTRLTVL.

The rearrangement links TRBV9 to TRBJ1-1; D is ambiguous. Germline values: CDR1 SGDLS, CDR2 YYNGEE. CDR3 length equals 15 residues. With 3 bases removed from V and 2 bases from J, the gap between germline ends came to 14 bases. DNA for the CDR3: TGTGCCAGCAGCGCCTCTGGGCAGGCAAACACTGAAGCTTTCTTT. Translating it yields CASSASGQANTEAFF.

The chain employs TRBV19 and TRBJ1-4; 7 bases line up with TRBD1. Germline V lookup: CDR1 LNHDA, CDR2 SQIVND (reference sequence). J lost 0 bases, V lost 4 bases, and 2 bases had no gene match. CDR3 size: 15 residues. CDR3 region: CASSTGTATNEKLFF. The DNA of the CDR3 is TGTGCCAGTAGTACCGGGACAGCAACTAATGAAAAACTGTTTTTT.

The chain employs TRBV19 and TRBJ2-3; TRBD2 aligns across 12 bases. In germline, CDR1 is LNHDA, CDR2 SQIVND (reference sequence). Trimming removed 5 bases from V and 4 bases from J; junction bases left unmatched: 13. CDR3 length: 18 residues. The CDR3 DNA reads as TGTGCCAGTAGTTTTTGGACTAGCGGGACATTCCCGCCAGATACGCAGTATTTT. It is translated as CASSFWTSGTFPPDTQYF.

The chain couples TRBV9 to TRBJ2-1; 11 nucleotides match TRBD2. Germline trimming cut 3 bases from V and 4 bases from J; bases unmatched to any gene: 6. The length of the CDR3 is 16 residues. CDR1 SGDLS and CDR2 YYNGEE come from the germline V gene. The DNA of the CDR3 is TGTGCCAGCAGCGAGGGCGGACTAGCGGGTTACAATGAGCAGTTCTTC. It specifies CASSEGGLAGYNEQFF.

The rearrangement links TRBV25-1 to TRBJ2-5, with D tentatively TRBD2 (5 bases). V shed 2 bases and J shed 2 bases, with 12 bases lying between them. The CDR3 runs to 15 residues. Germline V gene lookup returns CDR1 MGHDK and CDR2 SYGVNS. The CDR3 loop is CASSENGLAQETQYF. The DNA for the CDR3 is TGTGCCAGCAGTGAAAACGGACTGGCACAAGAGACCCAGTACTTC.

The J gene is TRBJ1-5, the V gene TRBV7-2, with D possibly being TRBD1 (5 bases). The CDR3 sequence is 16 residues long. V lost 1 base, J lost 2 bases, and 12 bases lay in between. Germline CDR1 is SGHTA and CDR2 is FQGNSA. The CDR3: CASSLVLEGGNQPQHF. The CDR3, as DNA: TGTGCCAGCAGCTTAGTGTTGGAAGGGGGCAATCAGCCCCAGCATTTT.

The gene calls are TRBV5-1 and TRBJ2-3, with D possibly matching TRBD2 (7 bases). The CDR3 sequence is 16 residues long. CDR1 is SGHRS and CDR2 is YFSETQ in the germline V gene. V dropped 4 bases and J dropped 2 bases, with 17 bases sitting between them. The CDR3 here is CASSAEGGVLTDTQYF. For the CDR3, the DNA is TGCGCCAGCAGCGCCGAAGGGGGGGTACTCACAGATACGCAGTATTTT.

The chain is built from TRBV6-5 and TRBJ2-7, with 7 bases that match TRBD1. Per the germline V gene, CDR1 is MNHEY and CDR2 is SVGAGI. V lost 6 bases, J lost 2 bases, and 4 bases stayed unmatched. The CDR3 extends over 13 amino acids. CDR3 protein: CASRLQGAYEQYF. CDR3 nucleotides: TGTGCCAGCAGGCTCCAGGGGGCCTACGAGCAGTACTTC.

The chain combines TRBV5-1 with TRBJ2-1; D unclear. Per the germline V gene, CDR1 is SGHRS and CDR2 is YFSETQ. This CDR3 comprises 14 residues. Trimming cost V 2 bases and J 3 bases, with 9 bases left between them. Here the CDR3 DNA reads TGCGCCAGCAGCTTAGCCGACAACTACAATGAGCAGTTCTTC. It codes for CASSLADNYNEQFF.

This clone has only a few counts. The chain recombines TRBV19 with TRBJ1-5; 8 bases are a match to TRBD1. After removal of 3 bases from V and 6 bases from J, the junction contained 7 bases not matched to a gene. Germline-derived CDR1 and CDR2 are LNHDA and SQIVND (reference sequence). CDR3 length: 15 amino acids. CDR3 residues: CASSIAGRGPQPQHF. The CDR3 DNA reads TGTGCCAGTAGTATCGCGGGCAGGGGGCCTCAGCCCCAGCATTTT.

The chain links TRBV28 to TRBJ2-1, with D tentatively TRBD1 (6 bases). There are 14 residues in the CDR3. Germline CDR1 is MDHEN and CDR2 is SYDVKM. V lost 3 bases, J lost 1 base, and 7 bases lay in between. As DNA, the CDR3 is TGTGCCAGCAGTTTCGGGACATCCTACAATGAGCAGTTCTTC. Translating it yields CASSFGTSYNEQFF.

The chain carries TRBV16 and TRBJ2-1; weak D call: TRBD1 (6 bases). V lost 6 bases and J 0 bases, leaving 15 bases between the germline ends. Per the germline V gene, CDR1 is KGHSY and CDR2 is FQNENV. The CDR3 is 16 amino acids. The chain's CDR3 is CASRPTGTSSYNEQFF. The CDR3 region has the DNA TGTGCCAGCAGACCCACCGGGACATCCTCCTACAATGAGCAGTTCTTC.

The chain recombines TRBV2 with TRBJ1-1; TRBD1 might be the D (6 bases). This CDR3 contains 14 residues. The germline V gene encodes CDR1 SNHLY and CDR2 FYNNEI. The V gene lost 5 bases and the J gene lost 1 base, with 11 bases spanning the gap. CDR3 sequence reads: CASSPPGANTEAFF. Written as DNA, the CDR3 is TGTGCCAGCAGTCCCCCGGGGGCGAACACTGAAGCTTTCTTT.

The CDR3 nucleotides read TGTGCCAGCAGCTTTCCTGGTTCGGGGGGAGAGACCCAGTACTTC. It is translated as CASSFPGSGGETQYF. The J gene is TRBJ2-5, the V gene TRBV5-4; 7 nucleotides match TRBD2. V dropped 2 bases and J dropped 4; count of bases not matched to a gene: 8. The germline CDR1 and CDR2 sequences are SGHNT and YYREEE (reference sequence). The CDR3 loop spans 15 amino acids.

This rearrangement joins TRBV18 to TRBJ2-5; tentatively, D is TRBD1 (5 bases). The V and J ends lost 2 bases and 4 bases respectively, with 11 bases between them. The CDR3 contains 14 residues. The germline V gene has CDR1 KGHSH and CDR2 LQKENI. CDR3: CASSPVAGIETQYF. The DNA for the CDR3 is TGTGCCAGCTCACCAGTGGCAGGGATAGAGACCCAGTACTTC.

The V and J genes are TRBV11-3 and TRBJ2-7; the match to TRBD1 covers 10 bases. CDR3 length equals 14 residues. Trimming cost V 5 bases and J 4 bases; bases outside gene matches: 5. The germline CDR1 and CDR2 sequences are SGHNT and YENEEA. The CDR3 sequence: CASSPGQGYYEQYF. The CDR3 DNA sequence: TGTGCCAGCAGCCCGGGACAGGGGTATTACGAGCAGTACTTC.

The chain links TRBV9 to TRBJ2-1, with 7 nucleotides matching TRBD2. Germline CDR1 is SGDLS and CDR2 is YYNGEE. This CDR3 comprises 17 residues. The V and J ends lost 3 bases and 0 bases, in that order; junction bases with no gene match: 9. The CDR3 nucleotides read TGTGCCAGCAGCGCTCAGGCCCAGCGGGACTCCTACAATGAGCAGTTCTTC. Protein product: CASSAQAQRDSYNEQFF.

V is TRBV27 and J is TRBJ1-5, with D tentatively TRBD1 (5 bases). CDR1 is MNHEY and CDR2 is SMNVEV in the germline V gene (reference sequence). V was cut by 2 bases and J by 3 bases, with 14 bases left in between. The CDR3 has 16 amino acids. The CDR3 region is CASSLRGRAHNQPQHF. The CDR3 nucleotides read TGTGCCAGCAGTTTAAGGGGCAGGGCCCACAATCAGCCCCAGCATTTT.

The chain employs TRBV7-2 and TRBJ2-7; no firm D call. The CDR3 consists of 12 residues. CDR1 is SGHTA, CDR2 FQGNSA, per germline. V was cut by 5 bases and J by 4 bases, with 9 bases left in between. The CDR3 nucleotides are TGTGCCAGCAGCCCCCGCCCGTACGAGCAGTACTTC. Protein: CASSPRPYEQYF.

The rearrangement links TRBV15 to TRBJ1-3, with unresolved D. Germline V gene sequence: CDR1 LNHNV, CDR2 YYDKDF (reference sequence). V gave up 2 bases and J gave up 3 bases, with 14 bases separating them. The length of the CDR3 is 16 residues. The DNA of the CDR3 is TGTGCCACCAGCAGATCGGGATTCCAAGATGGAAACACCATATATTTT. Translation: CATSRSGFQDGNTIYF.

The V and J genes are TRBV7-2 and TRBJ2-3; D possibly corresponds to TRBD2 (6 bases). The V gene lost 6 bases and the J gene lost 4 bases, with 11 bases spanning the gap. CDR1 and CDR2 (germline): SGHTA, FQGNSA. This CDR3 has 13 amino acids. CDR3: CASRRGIPDTQYF. As DNA, the CDR3 is TGTGCCAGCAGGCGCGGGATCCCAGATACGCAGTATTTT.

The rearrangement uses TRBV7-2 and TRBJ2-3, with TRBD2 identical over 13 bases. This CDR3 is built from 15 residues. Germline V gene sequence: CDR1 SGHTA, CDR2 FQGNSA. J was trimmed by 4 bases and V by 2 bases; bases with no gene match: 0. In DNA, the CDR3 is TGTGCCAGCAGCTTAACTAGCGGGAGGGCAGATACGCAGTATTTT. It yields the protein CASSLTSGRADTQYF.